This T cell receptor (beta chain) was retrieved from a study of control samples from healthy donors and cancer patients. The V gene's germline CDR1 is MGHRA and CDR2 YSYEKL. The CDR3 totals 17 residues. The V end lost 4 bases, the J end lost 0 bases, and 13 bases lay between the germline ends. Clones were read by immunoSEQ multiplex PCR, and TCRdb kept only the in-frame ones, dropping some. The sample holds 120,000 to 150,000 clones; about 89% are singletons and the top ten take more than 6.5%. The receptor was isolated from a man aged 18 to 29 in good health. Sequenced input: blood. This sequence joins TRBV4-1 and TRBJ2-6; D is possibly TRBD1 (5 bases). The CDR3 DNA is TGCGCCAGCAGCCTCAGGGCCCCGCCCTCTGGGGCCAACGTCCTGACTTTC. Encoded protein: CASSLRAPPSGANVLTF.